These 11 T cell receptor beta chains were all obtained from the same sample, sequenced in a study of cytomegalovirus exposure and HLA in healthy donors. TCRdb's copy holds only in-frame clones and misses some; the assay was immunoSEQ multiplex PCR. The table shows about 64,000 clones, with around 88% occurring only once. Sequenced input: PBMCs. The receptors originated from a woman aged 18-30 years in good health and CMV-seronegative.

The J gene is TRBJ2-1, the V gene TRBV7-3; 12 nucleotides align to TRBD2. V shed 2 bases, J shed 7 bases, and the junction held 3 bases outside the gene matches. The CDR3 loop spans 15 amino acids. The germline CDR1 and CDR2 sequences are SGHTA and FQGTGA. This CDR3 is CASSLDGTSGNEQFF. The DNA of the CDR3 is TGTGCCAGCAGCTTAGATGGGACTAGCGGGAATGAGCAGTTCTTC.

This rearrangement joins TRBV6-1 to TRBJ1-5; 7 bases agree with TRBD1. The CDR3 consists of 15 residues. Germline loops: CDR1 MNHNS, CDR2 SASEGT. Unmatched junction bases numbered 6, after V lost 1 base and J lost 6 bases. CDR3 loop: CASSEDRGLVQPQHF. CDR3 nucleotides: TGTGCCAGCAGTGAAGATAGGGGGCTGGTTCAGCCCCAGCATTTT.

V and J are TRBV19 and TRBJ1-1; no reliable D call. The CDR3 runs 14 residues. CDR1 LNHDA and CDR2 SQIVND come from the germline V gene (reference sequence). Trimming removed 7 bases from V and 4 bases from J, with 16 bases in between. CDR3 nucleotide sequence: TGTGCCAGTACGGCCTGGGAGGGCTCCACTGAAGCTTTCTTT. Its protein product is CASTAWEGSTEAFF.

The gene calls are TRBV7-9 and TRBJ1-6; 8 bases align to TRBD1. J was trimmed by 11 bases and V by 6 bases; bases with no gene match: 9. The CDR3 is 14 residues long. The germline V gene encodes CDR1 SEHNR and CDR2 FQNEAQ (reference sequence). The CDR3 loop reads CASSRPGGLPPLHF. In nucleotides, the CDR3 is TGTGCCAGCAGTCGACCAGGGGGCCTTCCACCCCTCCACTTT. The complete variable domain, with remaining parts taken from reference TRBV7-9 and TRBJ1-6, reads DTGVSQNPRHKITKRGQNVTFRCDPISEHNRLYWYRQTLGQGPEFLTYFQNEAQLEKSRLLSDRFSAERPKGSFSTLEIQRTEQGDSAMYLCASSRPGGLPPLHFGNGTRLTVT.

The chain recombines TRBV9 with TRBJ1-2; D is uncertain. The CDR3 contains 13 residues. V lost 0 bases and J lost 0, with 3 bases in between. Germline loops: CDR1 SGDLS, CDR2 YYNGEE. The CDR3 reads CASSVVANYGYTF. The CDR3, as DNA: TGTGCCAGCAGCGTAGTAGCTAACTATGGCTACACCTTC.

The rearrangement joins TRBV13 to TRBJ2-1; a possible D gene is TRBD2 (6 bases). V lost 5 bases to trimming and J lost 1 base, with 18 bases between them. Germline CDR1 PRHDT, CDR2 FYEKMQ (reference sequence). The CDR3 has 17 amino acids. The CDR3 region is CASSPVGGEGSYNEQFF. The CDR3 nucleotides are TGTGCCAGCAGCCCGGTGGGGGGAGAGGGTTCCTACAATGAGCAGTTCTTC. Variable domain in full (rest from reference TRBV13 and TRBJ2-1): AAGVIQSPRHLIKEKRETATLKCYPIPRHDTVYWYQQGPGQDPQFLISFYEKMQSDKGSIPDRFSAQQFSDYHSELNMSSLELGDSALYFCASSPVGGEGSYNEQFFGPGTRLTVL.

This clone was seen a single time. The CDR3 DNA reads TGTGCCTGGAGTTTTTTAAGGGGATCTGGCTACACCTTC. The encoded protein is CAWSFLRGSGYTF. The gene calls are TRBV30 and TRBJ1-2, with TRBD1 as a possible D gene (5 bases). V was clipped by 2 bases and J by 7 bases, with 14 bases between them. Per germline, CDR1 GTSNPN and CDR2 SVGIG (reference sequence). The CDR3 spans 13 residues.

The rearrangement joins TRBV2 to TRBJ2-1, with a weak D call TRBD2 (6 bases). CDR3 length equals 15 residues. In germline, CDR1 is SNHLY, CDR2 FYNNEI. The germline V and J ends were trimmed by 4 bases and 9 bases, with 19 bases remaining between them. The DNA for the CDR3 is TGTGCCAGCAGTGGTCTACTAGCTACCACCGGTGAGCAGTTCTTC. Protein product: CASSGLLATTGEQFF.

The rearrangement uses TRBV28 and TRBJ1-4; TRBD1 aligns across 8 bases. V lost 5 bases to trimming and J lost 9 bases; unmatched junction nucleotides: 14. This CDR3 has 16 residues. Germline values: CDR1 MDHEN, CDR2 SYDVKM. The CDR3 DNA is TGTGCCAGCAGTCCTACTCCTGACAGGGGCGATAAAAAACTGTTTTTT. Translation gives CASSPTPDRGDKKLFF. The complete variable domain, with remaining parts taken from reference TRBV28 and TRBJ1-4, reads DVKVTQSSRYLVKRTGEKVFLECVQDMDHENMFWYRQDPGLGLRLIYFSYDVKMKEKGDIPEGYSVSREKKERFSLILESASTNQTSMYLCASSPTPDRGDKKLFFGSGTQLSVL.

This CDR3 is CASSQGASETQYF. The CDR3 DNA reads as TGCGCCAGCAGCCAAGGGGCATCGGAGACCCAGTACTTC. The chain uses TRBV4-1 and TRBJ2-5, with D unresolved. The CDR3 sequence is 13 residues long. Germline assignment: CDR1 MGHRA and CDR2 YSYEKL. V was pared by 1 base and J by 5 bases, with 8 bases between.

V and J are TRBV28 and TRBJ1-2; D gene unclear. This CDR3 has 12 amino acids. Germline-derived CDR1 and CDR2 are MDHEN and SYDVKM. The V end was cut by 3 bases, the J end by 8 bases, with 10 bases between. CDR3: CASSFAANGYTF. The CDR3 DNA reads as TGTGCCAGCAGTTTCGCGGCCAACGGCTACACCTTC.